The following is a T cell receptor (beta chain) sequence with its context. Its antigen is not identified. The data belong to a study of glioma-infiltrating T cells. Overall study findings and caveats: Only very few CDR3 sequences appeared in both tissue and blood. Gliomas, especially low-grade, showed above-expected tissue-blood divergence; non-neoplastic patients showed below.

The length of the CDR3 is 12 residues. Looked up from germline, CDR1 is SGHVS and CDR2 is FNYEAQ. V was cut by 1 base and J by 9 bases, with 9 bases left in between. The iRepertoire nested amplicon-rescue multiplex PCR amplified TCR alpha and beta CDR3s from RNA. Input was roughly 95-450 ng of tissue mRNA or PBMC total RNA. From the multiplex PCR reads, TCRdb called clonotypes with MiXCR, one entry per CDR3 protein. The repertoire has about 140,000 distinct CDR3 sequences, more than 35% of them found once; the top ten carry around 20%. The source is a human donor with low-grade glioma or glioblastoma, undergoing nonglioma brain surgery, or in good health (not recorded which). Material: glioma tissue, nonneoplastic brain tissue, or PBMCs (not recorded which). This chain uses TRBV7-6 with TRBJ2-5; D not resolved. CDR3: CASSLGSTPQYF. The DNA for the CDR3 is TGTGCCAGCAGCTTAGGGAGTACGCCCCAGTACTTC.